These T cell receptor beta chains were read from a single sample in a study of CD8 T cells in Susac syndrome. Each CDR3 protein is one row after TCRdb ran MiXCR on the immunoSEQ multiplex PCR reads. This sample yields some 170,000 distinct CDR3 sequences, of which over 85% are seen a single time; just over 0.13% belongs to the top ten. The sequencing input was CD4+ T cells from PBMCs. The receptors originated from a human donor in good health. The CDR3 runs from the conserved cysteine through the conserved F or W. Each record gives: J gene, D gene, clone size, V gene, CDR3 protein, CDR3 DNA. D genes are given only for firm matches. Clone size appears in some rows only: once, few, many, or a class for an expanded clone.

>TRBJ2-2|-|-|TRBV2
CASAGKDGELFF
TGTGCCAGTGCAGGGAAAGACGGGGAGCTGTTTTTT
>TRBJ2-3|TRBD2|few|TRBV5-1
CASSVGTSGVIDTQYF
TGCGCCAGCAGCGTGGGGACTAGCGGGGTTATTGATACGCAGTATTTT
>TRBJ2-5|-|once|TRBV6-5
CASSYSSHKGYQETQYF
TGTGCCAGCAGTTACTCCTCCCATAAGGGGTACCAAGAGACCCAGTACTTC
>TRBJ1-1|-|-|TRBV12-3/TRBV12-4
CASTLRGLNTEAFF
TGTGCCAGTACCCTGAGGGGCCTGAACACTGAAGCTTTCTTT
>TRBJ1-6|-|-|TRBV6-5
CASSYTQGYNSPLHF
TGTGCCAGCAGTTACACGCAGGGTTATAATTCACCCCTCCACTTT
>TRBJ1-2|TRBD1|-|TRBV28
CASSPGQGTEGYTF
TGTGCCAGCAGCCCGGGACAGGGAACGGAAGGCTACACCTTC
>TRBJ1-3|-|-|TRBV7-2
CASSLVLPSSGNTIYF
TGTGCCAGCAGCTTAGTCTTGCCTAGCTCTGGAAACACCATATATTTT
>TRBJ1-3|-|-|TRBV12-3/TRBV12-4
CASSSGTTSGNTIYF
TGTGCCAGCAGTTCCGGGACAACCTCTGGAAACACCATATATTTT
>TRBJ1-2|TRBD1|few|TRBV12-3/TRBV12-4
CASSLTGYYGYTF
TGTGCCAGCAGTTTGACAGGGTACTATGGCTACACCTTC
>TRBJ2-1|TRBD1|-|TRBV5-1
CASSLLTGVGNEQFF
TGCGCCAGCAGCTTGCTGACAGGGGTCGGCAATGAGCAGTTCTTC
>TRBJ2-2|-|-|TRBV29-1
CSVTHDRNTGELFF
TGCAGCGTTACTCATGACAGGAACACCGGGGAGCTGTTTTTT
>TRBJ2-2|TRBD1|-|TRBV6-1
CASRRDSSNTGELFF
TGTGCCAGCCGACGGGACAGTTCGAACACCGGGGAGCTGTTTTTT
>TRBJ2-4|-|-|TRBV29-1
CSAGSGHKNIQYF
TGCAGCGCCGGGTCAGGCCACAAAAACATTCAGTACTTC
>TRBJ2-5|-|-|TRBV12-3/TRBV12-4
CASSFLPGLETQYF
TGTGCCAGCAGTTTTTTGCCGGGGTTGGAGACCCAGTACTTC
>TRBJ2-4|-|-|TRBV19
CASNDGAKNIQYF
TGTGCCAGTAATGATGGAGCCAAAAACATTCAGTACTTC
>TRBJ2-7|-|-|TRBV5-1
CASQIQGANEQYF
TGCGCCAGCCAGATACAGGGCGCCAACGAGCAGTACTTC
>TRBJ1-2|-|-|TRBV6-5
CASSYSTGLANYGYTF
TGTGCCAGCAGTTACTCGACAGGACTAGCTAACTATGGCTACACCTTC
>TRBJ1-2|-|-|TRBV7-2
CASSATGVGGYTF
TGTGCCAGCAGCGCGACGGGCGTCGGTGGCTACACCTTC
>TRBJ1-2|-|-|TRBV20-1
CSAVIEGFNGYTF
TGCAGTGCTGTTATCGAGGGGTTTAATGGCTACACCTTC
>TRBJ1-2|-|-|TRBV18
CASSPVGAYGYTF
TGTGCCAGCTCACCAGTGGGGGCCTATGGCTACACCTTC
>TRBJ2-2|-|-|TRBV5-1
CASSRGTAGTGELFF
TGCGCCAGCAGCCGAGGGACGGCGGGCACCGGGGAGCTGTTTTTT
>TRBJ2-3|TRBD2|-|TRBV20-1
CSAGIAGPEEDTQYF
TGCAGTGCGGGGATAGCGGGGCCCGAGGAAGATACGCAGTATTTT
>TRBJ2-5|TRBD2|-|TRBV7-2
CASSLQRGGQTQYF
TGTGCCAGCAGCCTCCAGCGGGGGGGCCAGACCCAGTACTTC
>TRBJ1-5|-|-|TRBV6-6
CAFGAQPQHF
TGTGCATTCGGGGCTCAGCCCCAGCATTTT
>TRBJ2-5|TRBD2|once|TRBV5-4
CASRGGGGAGETQYF
TGTGCCAGCAGGGGAGGCGGGGGGGCCGGTGAGACCCAGTACTTC
>TRBJ2-2|-|-|TRBV7-2
CASSLRPRRTTGELFF
TGTGCCAGCAGCTTAAGGCCCCGACGCACCACCGGGGAGCTGTTTTTT
>TRBJ2-7|-|once|TRBV29-1
CSVEDGSGYEQYF
TGCAGCGTTGAAGATGGAAGTGGCTACGAGCAGTACTTC
>TRBJ2-2|TRBD1|-|TRBV27
CASTLDRAGSRELFF
TGTGCCAGCACTTTGGACAGGGCTGGTTCCCGGGAGCTGTTTTTT
>TRBJ1-2|-|-|TRBV29-1
CSVGRGVRGYTF
TGCAGCGTTGGTCGCGGGGTGCGGGGCTACACCTTC
>TRBJ1-2|-|-|TRBV7-8
CASSLVAGTNYGYTF
TGTGCCAGCAGCTTAGTCGCAGGGACTAACTATGGCTACACCTTC
>TRBJ1-2|-|once|TRBV5-4
CASSLYRLNYGYTF
TGTGCCAGCAGCTTGTATCGGCTAAACTATGGCTACACCTTC
>TRBJ1-1|-|-|TRBV18
CASSPPGGRQAFF
TGTGCCAGCTCACCACCGGGGGGCAGGCAAGCTTTCTTT
>TRBJ2-7|-|-|TRBV6-5
CASSYSTSHEQYF
TGTGCCAGCAGTTACTCGACTAGTCACGAGCAGTACTTC
>TRBJ2-1|-|-|TRBV7-2
CASSLVGGPYNEQFF
TGTGCCAGCAGCTTAGTCGGGGGGCCCTACAATGAGCAGTTCTTC
>TRBJ2-1|TRBD2|-|TRBV9
CASSIGGAYNEQFF
TGTGCCAGCAGCATCGGGGGGGCCTACAATGAGCAGTTCTTC
>TRBJ2-3|TRBD1|-|TRBV2
CASSAETGNPTDTQYF
TGTGCCAGCAGTGCCGAGACAGGGAACCCCACAGATACGCAGTATTTT
>TRBJ2-3|TRBD2|-|TRBV9
CASTVAGGPTDTQYF
TGTGCCAGCACCGTAGCGGGGGGGCCCACAGATACGCAGTATTTT
>TRBJ1-1|-|few|TRBV15
CATSRDPNTEAFF
TGTGCCACCAGCAGAGATCCGAACACTGAAGCTTTCTTT
>TRBJ2-1|-|-|TRBV7-2
CASSLAQGAAEQFF
TGTGCCAGCAGCTTAGCGCAGGGTGCGGCTGAGCAGTTCTTC
>TRBJ2-2|-|-|TRBV3-1
CASSFEAVNTGELFF
TGTGCCAGCAGCTTCGAAGCAGTGAACACCGGGGAGCTGTTTTTT
>TRBJ2-7|-|-|TRBV28
CASLQGNEQYF
TGTGCCAGCTTACAGGGTAACGAGCAGTACTTC
>TRBJ1-5|-|-|TRBV7-9
CASTFRRTFNQPQHF
TGTGCCAGCACCTTTAGGCGGACGTTTAATCAGCCCCAGCATTTT
>TRBJ2-7|-|-|TRBV28
CASSHPYVYEQYF
TGTGCCAGCAGTCACCCATACGTCTACGAGCAGTACTTC
>TRBJ1-1|-|-|TRBV5-1
CASSLPQSTEAFF
TGCGCCAGCAGCTTACCCCAGTCCACTGAAGCTTTCTTT
>TRBJ2-5|-|-|TRBV2
CASTEGGETQYF
TGTGCCAGCACCGAGGGGGGGGAGACCCAGTACTTC
>TRBJ1-6|-|-|TRBV4-1
CASSRQTGGNSPLHF
TGCGCCAGCAGCCGGCAGACCGGGGGGAATTCACCCCTCCACTTT
>TRBJ1-1|-|-|TRBV7-8
CASSLRGDTGNEAFF
TGTGCCAGCAGCTTACGAGGGGATACAGGGAATGAAGCTTTCTTT
>TRBJ2-5|-|-|TRBV6-6
CASSAGPGGTQYF
TGTGCCAGCAGCGCGGGACCAGGAGGGACCCAGTACTTC
>TRBJ1-3|TRBD1|-|TRBV7-8
CASSLVRAGTGATGNTIYF
TGTGCCAGCAGCTTAGTTAGGGCCGGGACAGGGGCGACTGGAAACACCATATATTTT
>TRBJ2-5|-|-|TRBV6-6
CASSYPETQYF
TGTGCCAGCAGTTACCCAGAGACCCAGTACTTC
>TRBJ1-1|TRBD1|-|TRBV2
CASSDGTGGAEAFF
TGTGCCAGCAGTGATGGGACAGGGGGCGCTGAAGCTTTCTTT
>TRBJ2-7|-|-|TRBV2
CASRGAYEQYF
TGTGCCAGCAGGGGCGCCTACGAGCAGTACTTC
>TRBJ1-2|TRBD1|-|TRBV12-3/TRBV12-4
CASSPRDRGGYGYTF
TGTGCCAGCAGTCCCCGGGACAGGGGGGGCTATGGCTACACCTTC
>TRBJ1-1|-|-|TRBV29-1
CSVGRKNTEAFF
TGCAGCGTTGGTCGAAAGAACACTGAAGCTTTCTTT
>TRBJ2-3|-|-|TRBV30
CAWDQGSTDTQYF
TGTGCCTGGGACCAGGGAAGCACAGATACGCAGTATTTT
>TRBJ2-2|TRBD2|-|TRBV19
CASNSGGAYTGELFF
TGTGCCAGTAATAGCGGGGGGGCGTACACCGGGGAGCTGTTTTTT
>TRBJ1-2|-|-|TRBV7-8
CASSYDGVNGYTF
TGTGCCAGCAGCTACGACGGTGTCAATGGCTACACCTTC